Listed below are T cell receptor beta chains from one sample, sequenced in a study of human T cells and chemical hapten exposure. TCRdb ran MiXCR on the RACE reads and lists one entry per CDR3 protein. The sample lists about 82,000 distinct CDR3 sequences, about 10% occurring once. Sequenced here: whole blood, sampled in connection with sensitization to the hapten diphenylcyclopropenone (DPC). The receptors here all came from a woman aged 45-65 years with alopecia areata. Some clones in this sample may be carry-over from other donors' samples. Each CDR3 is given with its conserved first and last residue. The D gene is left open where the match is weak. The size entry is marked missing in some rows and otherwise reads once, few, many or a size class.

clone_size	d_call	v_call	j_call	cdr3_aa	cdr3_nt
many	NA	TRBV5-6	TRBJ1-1	CASSPLGAALNTEAFF	TGTGCCAGCAGCCCCCTGGGGGCAGCACTGAACACTGAAGCTTTCTTT
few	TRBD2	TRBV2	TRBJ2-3	CASSARLAGDTQYF	TGTGCCAGCAGTGCAAGGCTAGCGGGGGATACGCAGTATTTT
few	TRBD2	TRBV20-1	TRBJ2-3	CSARPSSGRRTDTQYF	TGCAGTGCTAGACCGTCTAGCGGGCGACGCACAGATACGCAGTATTTT
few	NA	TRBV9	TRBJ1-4	CASSVVGATNEKLFF	TGTGCCAGCAGCGTAGTGGGAGCAACTAATGAAAAACTGTTTTTT
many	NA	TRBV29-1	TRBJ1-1	CSAQPFQGMNTEAFF	TGCAGCGCCCAACCTTTTCAGGGAATGAACACTGAAGCTTTCTTT
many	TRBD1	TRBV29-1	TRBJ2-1	CSATVLQGNNEQFF	TGCAGCGCCACCGTCTTACAGGGGAACAATGAGCAGTTCTTC
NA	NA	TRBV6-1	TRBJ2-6	CASSLAGASGANVLTF	TGTGCCAGCAGTCTTGCAGGGGCTTCTGGGGCCAACGTCCTGACTTTC
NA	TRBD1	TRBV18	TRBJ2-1	CASSPGQGEQFF	TGTGCCAGCTCACCAGGACAGGGCGAGCAGTTCTTC
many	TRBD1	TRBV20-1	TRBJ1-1	CSATDRVNTEAFF	TGCAGTGCAACGGACAGGGTGAACACTGAAGCTTTCTTT
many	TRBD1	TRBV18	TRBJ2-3	CASSRTGQGPDTQYF	TGTGCCAGCTCCCGCACCGGACAGGGGCCGGATACGCAGTATTTT
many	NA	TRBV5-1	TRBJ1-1	CASSLRGNTEAFF	TGCGCCAGCAGCTTGAGGGGGAACACTGAAGCTTTCTTT
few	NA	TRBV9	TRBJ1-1	CASSGVLGAMNTEAFF	TGTGCCAGCAGCGGGGTCTTGGGGGCAATGAACACTGAAGCTTTCTTT
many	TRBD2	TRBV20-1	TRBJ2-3	CSAPGGGDYNTDTQYF	TGCAGTGCTCCGGGAGGTGGGGACTACAACACAGATACGCAGTATTTT
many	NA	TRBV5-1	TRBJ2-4	CASSFGPGSNIQYF	TGCGCCAGCAGCTTTGGACCGGGGTCCAACATTCAGTACTTC
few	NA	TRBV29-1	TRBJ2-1	CSVEDRRVRSGSEQFF	TGCAGCGTTGAAGATCGCAGGGTAAGATCGGGATCTGAGCAGTTCTTC
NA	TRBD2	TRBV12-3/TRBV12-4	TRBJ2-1	CASSSNKLAGGNNEQFF	TGTGCCAGCAGTTCCAACAAACTAGCGGGGGGCAACAATGAGCAGTTCTTC
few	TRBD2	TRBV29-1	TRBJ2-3	CSVDRTSGYTDTQYF	TGCAGCGTTGATAGGACTAGCGGTTACACAGATACGCAGTATTTT
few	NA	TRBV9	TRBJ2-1	CASSVEGLAPYNEQFF	TGTGCCAGCAGCGTAGAGGGTCTAGCCCCTTACAATGAGCAGTTCTTC
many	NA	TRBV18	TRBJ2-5	CASSPAGYQETQYF	TGTGCCAGCTCACCCGCGGGCTACCAAGAGACCCAGTACTTC
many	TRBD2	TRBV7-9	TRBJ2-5	CASRETSARETQYF	TGTGCCAGCAGGGAAACTAGCGCAAGAGAGACCCAGTACTTC
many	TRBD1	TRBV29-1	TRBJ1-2	CSVALTGGHGYTF	TGCAGCGTAGCCCTGACAGGGGGCCATGGCTACACCTTC
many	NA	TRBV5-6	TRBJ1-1	CASSLGRRVGTEAFF	TGTGCCAGCAGCTTGGGACGGAGGGTAGGCACTGAAGCTTTCTTT
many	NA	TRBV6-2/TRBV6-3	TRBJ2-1	CASSSPGRTYNEQFF	TGTGCCAGCAGTTCCCCTGGCCGGACCTACAATGAGCAGTTCTTC
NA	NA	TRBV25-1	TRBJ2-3	CASSVPSTDTQYF	TGTGCCAGCAGTGTCCCGAGCACAGATACGCAGTATTTT
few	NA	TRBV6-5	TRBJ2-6	CASSPSFSGANVLTF	TGTGCCAGCAGCCCATCCTTCTCTGGGGCCAACGTCCTGACTTTC
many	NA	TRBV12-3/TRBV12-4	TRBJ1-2	CASNRGSIGVGYTF	TGTGCCAGCAACCGGGGAAGTATCGGGGTTGGCTACACCTTC
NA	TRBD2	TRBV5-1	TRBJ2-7	CASSLGLAGAHEQYF	TGCGCCAGCAGCTTGGGGCTAGCGGGAGCCCACGAGCAGTACTTC
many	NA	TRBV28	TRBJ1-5	CASSQLQGNQPQHF	TGTGCCAGCAGCCAACTTCAGGGAAATCAGCCCCAGCATTTT
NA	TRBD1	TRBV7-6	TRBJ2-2	CASSVGQGPNTGELFF	TGTGCCAGCAGCGTCGGACAGGGTCCGAACACCGGGGAGCTGTTTTTT
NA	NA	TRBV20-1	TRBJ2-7	CSAGTTYEQYF	TGCAGTGCTGGGACAACGTACGAGCAGTACTTC
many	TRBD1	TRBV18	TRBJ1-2	CASSPTGQGENGYTF	TGTGCCAGCTCACCGACAGGACAGGGGGAGAATGGCTACACCTTC
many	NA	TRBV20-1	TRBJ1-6	CSAPEGRYNSPLHF	TGCAGTGCTCCAGAGGGGCGTTATAATTCACCCCTCCACTTT
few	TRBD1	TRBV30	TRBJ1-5	CAWRGGDRENQPQHF	TGTGCCTGGAGAGGGGGGGACAGGGAGAATCAGCCCCAGCATTTT
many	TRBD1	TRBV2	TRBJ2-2	CASRLAGTGDTGELFF	TGTGCCAGCAGACTAGCCGGGACAGGGGACACCGGGGAGCTGTTTTTT
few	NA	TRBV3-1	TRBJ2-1	CASSQDYSYNEQFF	TGTGCCAGCAGCCAAGATTACTCCTACAATGAGCAGTTCTTC
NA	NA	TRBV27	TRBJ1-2	CASSGLSHRDGVYGYTF	TGTGCCAGCAGTGGGCTGAGCCACCGGGACGGAGTCTATGGCTACACCTTC
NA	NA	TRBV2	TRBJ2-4	CARKNPQVSPNIQYF	TGTGCCAGAAAGAACCCACAGGTTTCTCCAAACATTCAGTACTTC
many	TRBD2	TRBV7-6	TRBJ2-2	CASSLEAVLAGGPGELFF	TGTGCCAGCAGCTTAGAGGCGGTACTAGCGGGAGGCCCCGGGGAGCTGTTTTTT
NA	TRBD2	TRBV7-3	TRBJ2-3	CASSLAGRDTQYF	TGTGCCAGCAGTCTAGCGGGGAGAGATACGCAGTATTTT
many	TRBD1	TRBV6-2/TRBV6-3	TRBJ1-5	CASSYTGVQPQHF	TGTGCCAGCAGTTACACAGGGGTTCAGCCCCAGCATTTT
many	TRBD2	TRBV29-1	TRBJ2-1	CSGRGGRAEDEQFF	TGCAGCGGGAGAGGTGGGAGGGCCGAGGATGAGCAGTTCTTC
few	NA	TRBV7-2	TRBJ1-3	CASSPGRQRGNTIYF	TGTGCCAGCAGCCCAGGAAGGCAAAGGGGAAACACCATATATTTT
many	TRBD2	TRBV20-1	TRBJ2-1	CSASGRDEQFF	TGCAGTGCTAGCGGGAGGGATGAGCAGTTCTTC
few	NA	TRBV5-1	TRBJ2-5	CASRPDSHQETQYF	TGCGCCAGCAGACCAGACAGTCATCAGGAGACCCAGTACTTC
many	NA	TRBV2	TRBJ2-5	CASRYREFQETQYF	TGTGCCAGCAGGTACAGGGAGTTCCAAGAGACCCAGTACTTC
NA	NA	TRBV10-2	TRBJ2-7	CASSDPITEQYF	TGCGCCAGCAGTGACCCTATTACCGAGCAGTACTTC